This section outlines one T cell receptor (beta chain) sequence together with its context. Antigen unknown. The authors isolated total RNA from whole blood without sorting T cells. CDR3 length: 13 amino acids. CDR1 ENHRY and CDR2 SYGVKD come from the germline V gene. These data originate in a study of monozygotic twins with inflammatory bowel disease. The RNA usage for each TCR library was around 3.5 ug of total RNA. Eight cDNA synthesis reactions were run for every sample. Using the 5' RACE reads, TCRdb records one entry per CDR3 protein without DNA. This listing includes about 330,000 distinct CDR3 sequences. The study's findings and limits: For repertoire similarity, concordant twins did not differ from discordant twins, possibly because power was limited.

The chain recombines TRBV10-3 with TRBJ1-2. This clonotype originated in a human donor with ulcerative colitis or Crohn's disease, or a healthy co-twin of an affected twin (not recorded which). Sequencing input: blood. CDR3 amino acids: CAITPAGDYGYTF.